This T cell receptor beta chain came from a study of metastatic and nonmetastatic thyroid tumors. The entire patient cohort was treatment-naive prior to thyroid surgery. This clone occurred many times. MiXCR reprocessed the PCR reads for TCRdb. The sample consists of approximately 25,000 clones, 20% of them appearing once. The V gene's germline CDR1 is SGHRS and CDR2 YFSETQ. This CDR3 is built from 11 residues. V gave up 7 bases and J gave up 10 bases; unmatched junction bases: 3. The TCR was taken from a male donor with papillary thyroid cancer or a benign thyroid nodule (not recorded which). Some clones in this sample may be carry-over from other donors' samples. Material: blood. This chain uses TRBV5-1 with TRBJ2-1, with 9 nucleotides matching TRBD1. The CDR3 nucleotides read TGCGCCAGCGGGACAGGGAACGAGCAGTTCTTC. Its protein product is CASGTGNEQFF.